Reported below is one T cell receptor (beta chain). The data were produced by immunoSEQ multiplex PCR, yet TCRdb's version contains in-frame clones alone and is incomplete. The sample lists several thousand clones, 80% to 85% seen once, with 20% to 30% in the top ten. These data belong to a study of T cells after somatic rescue of genetic block. The sequenced material came from peripheral blood mononuclear cells (PBMCs). This TCR was sampled from a boy under 18.

The CDR3 DNA follows: TGTGCCAGCACCCGAGCCCGGCCAGATGAAAAACTGTTTTTT. Encoded protein: CASTRARPDEKLFF. The rearrangement joins TRBV5-4 to TRBJ1-4; D is uncertain. With 6 bases removed from V and 6 bases from J, the gap between germline ends came to 15 bases. The CDR3 contains 14 residues. Germline CDR1 SGHNT, CDR2 YYREEE (reference sequence).